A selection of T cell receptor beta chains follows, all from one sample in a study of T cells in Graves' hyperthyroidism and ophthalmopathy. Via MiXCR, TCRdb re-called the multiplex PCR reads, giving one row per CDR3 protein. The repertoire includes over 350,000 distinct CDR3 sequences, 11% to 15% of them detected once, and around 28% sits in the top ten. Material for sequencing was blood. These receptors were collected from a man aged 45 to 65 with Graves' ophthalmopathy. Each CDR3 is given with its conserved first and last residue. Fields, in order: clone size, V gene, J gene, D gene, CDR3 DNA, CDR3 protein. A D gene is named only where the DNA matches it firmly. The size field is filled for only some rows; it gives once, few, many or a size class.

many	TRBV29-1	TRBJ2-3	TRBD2	TGCAGCGTTGGCTCGCTAGGAGGGCTAGCGGGAGGTCGTGATACGCAGTATTTT	CSVGSLGGLAGGRDTQYF
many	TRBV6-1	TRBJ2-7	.	TGTGCCAGCAGTGAAGGTACAGGGCGGTACGAGCAGTACTTC	CASSEGTGRYEQYF
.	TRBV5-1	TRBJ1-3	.	TGCGCCAGCAGCTTCGGGGGCCTCGGGCCGTCTGGAAACACCATATATTTT	CASSFGGLGPSGNTIYF
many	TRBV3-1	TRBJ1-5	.	TGTGCCAGCAGCCTAGAGGGAGCGGGTCAGCCCCAGCATTTT	CASSLEGAGQPQHF
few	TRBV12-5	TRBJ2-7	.	TGTGCTAGTGGTTTGGTACTGGGGATTTACTACGAGCAGTACTTC	CASGLVLGIYYEQYF
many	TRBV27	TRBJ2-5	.	TGTGCCAGCAGTTTCGGGAGCGGAGAGACCCAGTACTTC	CASSFGSGETQYF
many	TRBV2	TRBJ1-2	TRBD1	TGTGCCAGCGGTAACAGGGGGAACTATGGCTACACCTTC	CASGNRGNYGYTF
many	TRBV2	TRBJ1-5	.	TGTGCCAGCAGGGAGGAGTATAGCAATCAGCCCCAGCATTTT	CASREEYSNQPQHF
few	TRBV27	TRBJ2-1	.	TGTGCCAGCAGTTTATCAGGTATCTTTCTTGAGCAGTTCTTC	CASSLSGIFLEQFF
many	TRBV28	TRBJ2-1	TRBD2	TGTGCCAGCAGGCACATCGGACTAGCGTATAATGAGCAGTTCTTC	CASRHIGLAYNEQFF
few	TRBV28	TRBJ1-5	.	TGTGCCAGCAGTTTTCTGAGGGGAGGACAGCCCCAGCATTTT	CASSFLRGGQPQHF
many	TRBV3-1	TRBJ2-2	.	TGTGCCAGCAGCCAACAGGGGCCCGGGGAGCTGTTTTTT	CASSQQGPGELFF
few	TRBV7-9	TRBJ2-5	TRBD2	TGTGCCAGCAGCTTACCTCTAGGACTAGCGGGAGGAGAGACCCAGTACTTC	CASSLPLGLAGGETQYF
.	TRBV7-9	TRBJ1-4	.	TGTGCCAGCAGCTTACGAAGGCGGAGCGAAAAACTGTTTTTT	CASSLRRRSEKLFF
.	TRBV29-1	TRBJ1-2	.	TGCAGTGCATCCAAGGGGAACTATGGCTACACCTTC	CSASKGNYGYTF
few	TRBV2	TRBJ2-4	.	TGTGCCAGCAGTGAACGTAGGGGGGGGGGGAACATTCAGTACTTC	CASSERRGGGNIQYF
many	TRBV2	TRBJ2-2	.	TGTGCCAGCTCCGGCGGTTCTGCCCGTGGCGCCGGGGAGCTGTTTTTT	CASSGGSARGAGELFF
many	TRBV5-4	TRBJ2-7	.	TGTGCCAGCAGCAAGACATCGGGACCTCACGAGCAGTACTTC	CASSKTSGPHEQYF
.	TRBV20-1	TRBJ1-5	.	TGCAGTGCTAGTCAGGGGAGGACCTTCAATCAGCCCCAGCATTTT	CSASQGRTFNQPQHF
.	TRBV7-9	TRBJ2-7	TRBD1	TGTGCCAGCAGCCCGGGACAGGGGATGGGAACTGAGCAGTACTTC	CASSPGQGMGTEQYF
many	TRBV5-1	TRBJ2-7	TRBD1	TGCGCCAGCAGCTTGGCCGTGACAGGGGCCTACGAGCAGTACTTC	CASSLAVTGAYEQYF
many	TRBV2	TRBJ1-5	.	TGTGCCAGCAGTGAAGACACCGGGACGGTTTTGGGCAATCAGCCCCAGCATTTT	CASSEDTGTVLGNQPQHF
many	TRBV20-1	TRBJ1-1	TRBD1	TGCAGTGCTAGAGGTGAGAGGACAGGGCCGGCTGAAGCTTTCTTT	CSARGERTGPAEAFF
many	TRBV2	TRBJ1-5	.	TGTGCCAGCAGTACTGGGAGGGATCAGCCCCAGCATTTT	CASSTGRDQPQHF
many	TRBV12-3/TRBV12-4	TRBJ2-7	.	TGTGCCAGCAGTTTTGGCAACGAGCAGTACTTC	CASSFGNEQYF
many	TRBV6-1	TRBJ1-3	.	TGTGCCAGCAGAGAAGGACGGAGGGAAATCTCTGGAAACACCATATATTTT	CASREGRREISGNTIYF
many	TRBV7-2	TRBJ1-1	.	TGTGCCAGCAGAACCCTGTCGTGGTACATGAACACTGAAGCTTTCTTT	CASRTLSWYMNTEAFF
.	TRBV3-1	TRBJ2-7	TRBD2	TGTGCCAGCAGCCAACCGGGACTAGTGTATGACGAGCAGTACTTC	CASSQPGLVYDEQYF
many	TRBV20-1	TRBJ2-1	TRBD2	TGCAGTGCTAGCCCCGGAGGCGGGAGTTCCTACAATGAGCAGTTCTTC	CSASPGGGSSYNEQFF
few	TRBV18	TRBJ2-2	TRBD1	TGTGCCAGCTCACCGGACAGGGTATCCACCGGGGAGCTGTTTTTT	CASSPDRVSTGELFF
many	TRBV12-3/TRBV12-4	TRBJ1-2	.	TGTGCCAGCAGTTTCAGGGGTGACTATGGCTACACCTTC	CASSFRGDYGYTF
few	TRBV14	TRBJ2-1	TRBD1	TGTGCCAGCAGCCAAGGGGCCGGGACAGCTTACAATGAGCAGTTCTTC	CASSQGAGTAYNEQFF
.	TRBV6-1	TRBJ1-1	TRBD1	TGTGCCAGCAAGGGGACTGCGGGCAGGGGGCGCCGCACTGAAGCTTTCTTT	CASKGTAGRGRRTEAFF
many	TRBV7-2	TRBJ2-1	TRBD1	TGTGCCAGCAACCGGGAAAGGGGGCACGATGAGCAGTTCTTC	CASNRERGHDEQFF
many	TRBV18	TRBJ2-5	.	TGTGCCAGCTCCTCGACGCAGAAGTCGGAGACCCAGTACTTC	CASSSTQKSETQYF
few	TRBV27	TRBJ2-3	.	TGTGCCAGCAGTTTATGGTCAGCAGATACGCAGTATTTT	CASSLWSADTQYF
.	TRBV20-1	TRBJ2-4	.	TGCAGTGCTAGAGATCCGCTTCTAGCCAAAAACATTCAGTACTTC	CSARDPLLAKNIQYF
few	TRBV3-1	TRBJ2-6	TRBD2	TGTGCCAGCAGCCAAGTCGCGGGGGGCTCTGGGGCCAACGTCCTGACTTTC	CASSQVAGGSGANVLTF
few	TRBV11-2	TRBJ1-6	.	TGTGCCAGCAGCTCCAGGGACGGAAATTCACCCCTCCACTTT	CASSSRDGNSPLHF
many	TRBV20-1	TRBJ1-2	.	TGCAGTGCTAGAGACCTAAGAAGAAACCATGGCTACACCTTC	CSARDLRRNHGYTF
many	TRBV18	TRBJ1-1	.	TGTGCCAGCTCACCGAAATTAAGAGCGGATACTGAAGCTTTCTTT	CASSPKLRADTEAFF
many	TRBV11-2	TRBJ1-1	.	TGTGCCAGCAGCCCGCCAACCCGAAGGGGGGAAGCTTTCTTT	CASSPPTRRGEAFF
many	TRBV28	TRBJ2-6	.	TGTGCCAGCATTCCCTTGGAAGGGGGCTCTGGGGCCAACGTCCTGACTTTC	CASIPLEGGSGANVLTF
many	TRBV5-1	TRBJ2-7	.	TGCGCCAGCAGCTTGACGGGAGACTACGAGCAGTACTTC	CASSLTGDYEQYF
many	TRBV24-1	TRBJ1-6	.	TGTGCCACCAGCAAGGACGCAAAAAATTCACCCCTCCACTTT	CATSKDAKNSPLHF
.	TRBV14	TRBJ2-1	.	TGTGCCAGCAGCTACCCCGGGACCCTCCAGTTCTTC	CASSYPGTLQFF
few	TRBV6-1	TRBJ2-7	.	TGTGCCAGCAGTTATCTCCCAGACCCTCCCTACGAGCAGTACTTC	CASSYLPDPPYEQYF
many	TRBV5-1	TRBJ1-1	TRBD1	TGCGCCAGCAGCTTGGTCCAGGGGGTAGGTACTGAAGCTTTCTTT	CASSLVQGVGTEAFF
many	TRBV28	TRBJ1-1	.	TGTGCCAGCAGTTTGTCACAGTTCATGAACACTGAAGCTTTCTTT	CASSLSQFMNTEAFF
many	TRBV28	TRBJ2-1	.	TGTGCCAGCAGTTTTAGAAGCAATGAGCAGTTCTTC	CASSFRSNEQFF
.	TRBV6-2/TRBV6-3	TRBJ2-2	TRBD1	TGTGCCACCACTGGACAGGCGAACATCGGGGAGCTGTTTTTT	CATTGQANIGELFF
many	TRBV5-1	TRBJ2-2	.	TGCGCCAGCAGCTTGGTGGCCACTTCGAACACCGGGGAGCTGTTTTTT	CASSLVATSNTGELFF
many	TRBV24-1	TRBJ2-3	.	TGTGCCACCAGTGATTGGGACGGTGGTGGACGAGATACGCAGTATTTT	CATSDWDGGGRDTQYF
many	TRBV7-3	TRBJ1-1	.	TGTGCCAGCAGCCGACATCCACCATATGACAGTCTCGTGAACACTGAAGCTTTCTTT	CASSRHPPYDSLVNTEAFF
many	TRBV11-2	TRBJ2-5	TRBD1	TGTGCCAGCAGCTTAAGGGGACAGGGACCTCGAGAGACCCAGTACTTC	CASSLRGQGPRETQYF
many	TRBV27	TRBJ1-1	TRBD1	TGTGCCAGCAGTCTAAACAGGGGGTTGGGCACTGAAGCTTTCTTT	CASSLNRGLGTEAFF
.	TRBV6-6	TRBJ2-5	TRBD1	TGTGCCAGCAGTTACAACAGGGGTGGGGAGACCCAGTACTTC	CASSYNRGGETQYF
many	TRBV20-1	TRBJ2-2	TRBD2	TGCGGCAGTTACCGGGGAGGGGCCGGGGAGCTGTTTTTT	CGSYRGGAGELFF
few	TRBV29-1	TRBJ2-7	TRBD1	TGCAGCGTTGAAGTTGGGACAGTCTACGAGCAGTACTTC	CSVEVGTVYEQYF